The 16 T cell receptor beta chains given below trace back to one sample, sequenced in a study of T cell responses to AZD1222 COVID-19 vaccine. The protocol was immunoSEQ multiplex PCR, while the TCRdb copy is restricted to in-frame clones and leaves out a portion. Of 150,000 to 200,000 clones in the sample, over 85% were seen once. Sequenced here: peripheral blood, sampled on day 0 of AZD1222 vaccination. The receptors stem from an adult in good health.

V usage is TRBV5-1 and J usage is TRBJ1-1, with 7 bases lining up with TRBD1. The trim removed 4 bases at V and 2 bases at J, leaving 8 bases unmatched. The CDR3 covers 15 residues. Germline CDR1 reads SGHRS; CDR2 reads YFSETQ. CDR3 protein: CASSRRQGPNTEAFF. In nucleotides, the CDR3 is TGCGCCAGCAGCCGACGACAGGGACCAAACACTGAAGCTTTCTTT.

The rearrangement uses TRBV6-5 and TRBJ1-1, with D possibly being TRBD1 (5 bases). The CDR3 runs to 15 residues. The germline V gene has CDR1 MNHEY and CDR2 SVGAGI. Trimming stripped 6 bases from V and 1 base from J, with 15 bases between. CDR3 residues: CASRPPGGENTEAFF. Here the CDR3 DNA reads TGTGCCAGCAGGCCTCCCGGAGGGGAGAACACTGAAGCTTTCTTT.

J is TRBJ2-1 and V is TRBV5-4; D gene ambiguous. Germline values: CDR1 SGHNT, CDR2 YYREEE (reference sequence). This CDR3 comprises 12 residues. V shed 1 base and J shed 5 bases, with 4 bases lying between them. CDR3 amino acids: CASSLWDNEQFF. The CDR3 DNA is TGTGCCAGCAGCTTGTGGGACAATGAGCAGTTCTTC.

The rearrangement uses TRBV6-6 and TRBJ1-3; D is undetermined. Trimming took off 7 bases at V and 0 bases at J, with 10 bases between the two ends. Germline CDR1 and CDR2: MNHNY and SVGAGI (reference sequence). The CDR3 is made up of 14 amino acids. CDR3 region: CASTRTGSGNTIYF. The CDR3 nucleotides read TGTGCCAGCACCCGGACCGGCTCTGGAAACACCATATATTTT.

As to this clone: Because the CDR3's place on the DNA is in doubt, the DNA is left out and the CDR3 is given as listed by TCRdb. Here the CDR3 reads CASSFGLGSVSDF. V and J are TRBV12-3 or TRBV12-4 and TRBJ1-2. Termini included, the CDR3 measures 13 amino acids.

The chain has TRBV2 and TRBJ1-2; perhaps TRBD1 as D (6 bases). The CDR3 length is 15 residues. Germline CDR1 and CDR2: SNHLY and FYNNEI. The V end lost 7 bases, the J end lost 4 bases, and 19 bases lay between the germline ends. The CDR3 sequence is CASTLGGAAGYGYTF. DNA of the CDR3: TGTGCCAGCACCCTGGGGGGGGCGGCTGGCTATGGCTACACCTTC.

This sequence joins TRBV27 and TRBJ2-7; possible D gene TRBD1, 6 bases. This CDR3 comprises 13 residues. V lost 2 bases to trimming and J lost 6 bases, with 11 bases between them. Germline V CDR1 and CDR2: MNHEY, SMNVEV (reference sequence). The CDR3 loop reads CASSLGQGTEQYF. CDR3 in DNA: TGTGCCAGCAGTTTAGGGCAGGGGACCGAGCAGTACTTC.

This chain joins TRBV5-5 and TRBJ2-2, with D tentatively TRBD2 (6 bases). CDR1 SGHKS and CDR2 YYEKEE come from the germline V gene (reference sequence). This CDR3 region has 15 residues. V was pared by 2 bases and J by 3 bases, with 11 bases between. CDR3 sequence: CASSFERRDTGELFF. CDR3 in DNA: TGTGCCAGCAGCTTTGAGAGGAGGGACACCGGGGAGCTGTTTTTT.

The gene calls are TRBV12-3 or TRBV12-4 and TRBJ2-1; maybe TRBD1 (6 bases). This CDR3 is 13 amino acids long. Trimming pared 6 bases from V and 8 bases from J, leaving 14 bases between. CDR3 sequence: CASRYAQGYEQFF. CDR3 nucleotides: TGTGCCAGCAGGTACGCCCAGGGGTATGAGCAGTTCTTC.

The chain combines TRBV5-4 with TRBJ1-2, with a weak D call TRBD1 (6 bases). From germline, CDR1 is SGHNT and CDR2 YYREEE (reference sequence). Between the trimmed V and J ends, which lost 6 bases and 3 bases, there was a span of 15 bases. CDR3 size: 14 residues. CDR3 protein: CASTLDSPYYGYTF. For the CDR3, the DNA is TGTGCCAGCACCCTGGACAGCCCGTACTATGGCTACACCTTC.

CDR3 sequence (DNA): TGTGCCAGCAGCCTTACCCACATTCAGTACTTC. Its protein product is CASSLTHIQYF. The chain has TRBV25-1 and TRBJ2-4; unclear D gene. Trimming cost V 6 bases and J 8 bases, with 8 bases left between them. Germline V gene sequence: CDR1 MGHDK, CDR2 SYGVNS. The CDR3 contains 11 residues.

J is TRBJ1-2 and V is TRBV10-1, with D hard to call. The V end lost 5 bases, the J end lost 5 bases, and 12 bases lay between the germline ends. The CDR3 extends over 13 amino acids. Germline lookup yields CDR1 WNHNN and CDR2 SYGVQD (reference sequence). The CDR3 region has the DNA TGCGCCAGCAGTTCCAGATCAGATTATGGCTACACCTTC. Protein sequence: CASSSRSDYGYTF.

This clone was counted only a few times. The chain uses TRBV5-1 and TRBJ2-2, with 9 bases lining up with TRBD1. The CDR3 extends over 17 amino acids. Germline-derived CDR1 and CDR2 are SGHRS and YFSETQ. V lost 0 bases to trimming and J lost 8 bases; unmatched junction nucleotides: 11. The CDR3 region has the DNA TGCGCCAGCAGCTTGGTTTCTCATGGGACAGGGACTGGGGAGCTGTTTTTT. Translating it yields CASSLVSHGTGTGELFF.

The chain recombines TRBV20-1 with TRBJ1-1; possibly TRBD1 for D (6 bases). Germline CDR1 reads DFQATT; CDR2 reads SNEGSKA (reference sequence). This CDR3 is built from 13 residues. V was trimmed by 3 bases and J by 3 bases, leaving 11 bases between them. The DNA for the CDR3 is TGCAGTGCTAGTTTTGGGGGGCACACTGAAGCTTTCTTT. It codes for CSASFGGHTEAFF.

The chain uses TRBV13 and TRBJ2-5; D tentatively reads TRBD1 or TRBD2 (5 bases each). Germline V lookup: CDR1 PRHDT, CDR2 FYEKMQ (reference sequence). This CDR3 contains 15 residues. The V gene lost 1 base and the J gene lost 5 bases, with 14 bases spanning the gap. The CDR3 nucleotides read TGTGCCAGCAGCTTAGCTGGGACCTCTGGGGAGACCCAGTACTTC. Its protein is CASSLAGTSGETQYF.

This sequence joins TRBV7-9 and TRBJ1-3, with D unresolved. The germline V gene encodes CDR1 SEHNR and CDR2 FQNEAQ (reference sequence). Trimming shortened V by 6 bases and J by 0 bases, and 9 bases separated the two germline ends. CDR3 size: 14 residues. The CDR3 sequence is CASRSGGSGNTIYF. In nucleotides, the CDR3 is TGTGCCAGCAGGTCGGGAGGCTCTGGAAACACCATATATTTT. Based on the CDR3 plus reference TRBV7-9 and TRBJ1-3, the full variable domain is DTGVSQNPRHKITKRGQNVTFRCDPISEHNRLYWYRQTLGQGPEFLTYFQNEAQLEKSRLLSDRFSAERPKGSFSTLEIQRTEQGDSAMYLCASRSGGSGNTIYFGEGSWLTVV.